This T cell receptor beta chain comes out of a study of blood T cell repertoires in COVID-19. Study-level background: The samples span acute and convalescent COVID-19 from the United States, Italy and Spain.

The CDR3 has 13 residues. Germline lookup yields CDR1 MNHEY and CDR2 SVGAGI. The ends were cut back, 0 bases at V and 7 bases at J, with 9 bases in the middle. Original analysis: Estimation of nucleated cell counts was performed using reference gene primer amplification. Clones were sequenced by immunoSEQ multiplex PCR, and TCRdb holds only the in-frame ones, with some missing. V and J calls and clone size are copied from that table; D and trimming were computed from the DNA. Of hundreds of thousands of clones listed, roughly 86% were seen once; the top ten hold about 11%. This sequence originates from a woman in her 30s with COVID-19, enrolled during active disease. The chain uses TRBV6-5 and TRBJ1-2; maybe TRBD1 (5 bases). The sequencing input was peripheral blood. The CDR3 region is CASSYSQGPGYTF. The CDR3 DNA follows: TGTGCCAGCAGTTACTCGCAGGGCCCTGGCTACACCTTC.